Listed here are 19 T cell receptor beta chains from one sample, sequenced in a study of control samples from healthy donors and cancer patients. Sequenced by immunoSEQ multiplex PCR; TCRdb stores in-frame clones only, minus some. In the table there are about 190,000 clones, 85% to 95% of which are singletons. Sample: blood. The receptors come from a man younger than 30 in good health.

J is TRBJ1-2 and V is TRBV5-1; perhaps TRBD1 as D (5 bases). This CDR3 is 15 amino acids long. The V gene's germline CDR1 is SGHRS and CDR2 YFSETQ. Trimming left V 4 bases short and J 7 bases short, with 20 bases between. The CDR3 loop is CASSLGGGSEAGYTF. The CDR3, as DNA: TGCGCCAGCAGCCTTGGGGGAGGGTCCGAGGCTGGCTACACCTTC.

The V call is TRBV2, the J call TRBJ1-5; 9 bases line up with TRBD1. This CDR3 contains 15 residues. Trimming at V came to 6 bases and at J to 4 bases, leaving 7 bases not matched to a gene. The germline V gene has CDR1 SNHLY and CDR2 FYNNEI. CDR3 residues: CASSGEGQGNQPQHF. CDR3 in DNA: TGTGCCAGCAGCGGGGAGGGACAGGGAAATCAGCCCCAGCATTTT.

V is TRBV3-1 (or the pseudogene TRBV3-2) and J is TRBJ1-4; D perhaps matches TRBD1 (5 bases). V dropped 2 bases and J dropped 6 bases, with 13 bases sitting between them. The CDR3 consists of 15 residues. The germline V gene has CDR1 LGHDT and CDR2 YNNKEL (reference sequence). The CDR3 protein is CASSQYTREDEKLFF. For the CDR3, the DNA is TGTGCCAGCAGCCAATATACCAGGGAGGATGAAAAACTGTTTTTT.

The chain carries TRBV7-2 and TRBJ2-5; D remains ambiguous. The V end was cut by 4 bases, the J end by 1 base, with 13 bases between. The CDR3 has 15 amino acids. Germline V lookup: CDR1 SGHTA, CDR2 FQGNSA. The CDR3 spells CASSSLGPAQETQYF. The CDR3 nucleotides are TGTGCCAGCAGCTCATTAGGACCCGCCCAAGAGACCCAGTACTTC.

J is TRBJ2-1 and V is TRBV2; 11 bases align to TRBD2. V lost 7 bases to trimming and J lost 12 bases; unmatched junction nucleotides: 20. Germline V gives CDR1 SNHLY, CDR2 FYNNEI. The CDR3 covers 17 residues. CDR3 DNA: TGTGCCAGCACCCCTGGGGGATCGGGACTAGCGGCCTCCGTGCAGTTCTTC. Translated: CASTPGGSGLAASVQFF. Full variable domain (remainder filled in from reference TRBV2 and TRBJ2-1): EPEVTQTPSHQVTQMGQEVILRCVPISNHLYFYWYRQILGQKVEFLVSFYNNEISEKSEIFDDQFSVERPDGSNFTLKIRSTKLEDSAMYFCASTPGGSGLAASVQFFGPGTRLTVL.

V and J are TRBV6-1 and TRBJ1-3; no clear D gene. This CDR3 has 17 residues. Trimming took 4 bases from V and 0 from J, leaving 16 bases between them. Per germline, CDR1 MNHNS and CDR2 SASEGT. The CDR3 DNA is TGTGCCAGCAGTGGCCAAGTCAGGCCAAGCTCTGGAAACACCATATATTTT. This translates into CASSGQVRPSSGNTIYF.

The chain is built from TRBV5-1 and TRBJ2-1, with 9 bases identical to TRBD2. The germline gives CDR1 SGHRS, CDR2 YFSETQ. There are 16 residues in the CDR3. J was trimmed by 7 bases and V by 4 bases; bases with no gene match: 12. CDR3 in DNA: TGCGCCAGCAGCGAGGCGCGGGGGGGCCCTGAGAATGAGCAGTTCTTC. Protein sequence: CASSEARGGPENEQFF. Combining the CDR3 with reference TRBV5-1 and TRBJ2-1 gives the whole variable domain KAGVTQTPRYLIKTRGQQVTLSCSPISGHRSVSWYQQTPGQGLQFLFEYFSETQRNKGNFPGRFSGRQFSNSRSEMNVSTLELGDSALYLCASSEARGGPENEQFFGPGTRLTVL.

The V call is TRBV24-1, the J call TRBJ2-5; D is unresolved. This CDR3 spans 11 amino acids. The V and J ends lost 0 bases and 5 bases respectively, with 0 bases between them. CDR1 KGHDR and CDR2 SFDVKD come from the germline V gene. CDR3 sequence: CATSDLETQYF. The CDR3 DNA is TGTGCCACCAGTGATTTGGAGACCCAGTACTTC.

The chain carries TRBV5-1 and TRBJ1-1, with 8 bases that match TRBD1. The CDR3 loop spans 18 amino acids. Germline-derived CDR1 and CDR2 are SGHRS and YFSETQ. The ends lost 4 bases at V and 0 bases at J; junction bases unmatched: 14. CDR3 in DNA: TGCGCCAGCAGCAATCGCCCAGGACAGGGCCCCATGAACACTGAAGCTTTCTTT. Translated, it gives CASSNRPGQGPMNTEAFF.

As DNA, the CDR3 is TGTGCCAGCAGTTACCGCCCCTCGGACAAACTGTTTTTT. Residues: CASSYRPSDKLFF. The chain has TRBV6-6 and TRBJ1-4, with D uncertain. V was shortened by 2 bases and J by 11 bases, with 12 bases between the two germline ends. The length of the CDR3 is 13 residues. Germline V CDR1 and CDR2: MNHNY, SVGAGI (reference sequence).

The V and J genes are TRBV6-1 and TRBJ1-1; D unresolved. Germline lookup yields CDR1 MNHNS and CDR2 SASEGT. The CDR3 has 14 residues. The ends were cut back, 2 bases at V and 4 bases at J, with 11 bases in the middle. The CDR3 DNA is TGTGCCAGCAGTGAACCGGACGGGAGCACTGAAGCTTTCTTT. This gives the protein CASSEPDGSTEAFF.

The genes are TRBV7-8 and TRBJ2-7; D not certain. CDR1 is SGHVS and CDR2 is FQNEAQ in the germline V gene. The CDR3 runs to 13 residues. Trimming cost V 5 bases and J 6 bases, with 14 bases left between them. DNA of the CDR3: TGTGCCAGCAGCCTGTCCCTTTCGTCCGAGCAGTACTTC. Translation: CASSLSLSSEQYF.

This clone appeared a single time. This chain links TRBV2 with TRBJ2-2; possibly TRBD1 for D (6 bases). CDR3 length: 14 residues. Deletions cut 4 bases from V and 2 bases from J, with 8 bases between. Germline V gives CDR1 SNHLY, CDR2 FYNNEI. The CDR3 loop is CASSGRGNTGELFF. CDR3 bases: TGTGCCAGCAGTGGCAGGGGTAACACCGGGGAGCTGTTTTTT.

This clone was found a few times. This rearrangement joins TRBV19 to TRBJ1-5, with 7 bases fitting TRBD1. Per germline, CDR1 LNHDA and CDR2 SQIVND (reference sequence). The CDR3 length is 16 residues. The V gene end was trimmed by 9 bases and the J gene end by 2 bases; junction bases not matched to a gene: 13. The CDR3 reads CASPAAGQRGNQPQHF. The CDR3 region has the DNA TGTGCCAGCCCCGCCGCGGGACAGCGGGGCAATCAGCCCCAGCATTTT.

This chain links TRBV25-1 with TRBJ1-6, with D uncertain. Germline lookup yields CDR1 MGHDK and CDR2 SYGVNS. The CDR3 length is 15 residues. The V and J ends lost 3 bases and 3 bases respectively, with 9 bases between them. DNA for the CDR3: TGTGCCAGCAGTGACGGAGTTCTCTATAATTCACCCCTCCACTTT. It translates to CASSDGVLYNSPLHF.

The chain links TRBV6-5 to TRBJ1-6; TRBD1 agrees at 7 bases. Germline CDR1 and CDR2: MNHEY and SVGAGI. This CDR3 is 15 amino acids long. The V segment lost 7 bases and the J segment 8 bases; nucleotides outside the gene matches: 11. CDR3 loop: CASTYFRGTDSPLHF. The CDR3 nucleotides read TGTGCCAGCACCTACTTCAGGGGGACCGATTCACCCCTCCACTTT.

V usage is TRBV5-5 and J usage is TRBJ2-2; TRBD1 matches at 7 bases. V gave up 5 bases and J gave up 2 bases; unmatched junction bases: 3. Germline loops: CDR1 SGHKS, CDR2 YYEKEE (reference sequence). The CDR3 contains 14 residues. CDR3 sequence: CASRWTGNTGELFF. The CDR3 coding sequence is TGTGCCAGCAGATGGACAGGAAACACCGGGGAGCTGTTTTTT.

This chain links TRBV30 with TRBJ2-2; TRBD2 is a possible D gene (5 bases). CDR1 and CDR2 (germline): GTSNPN, SVGIG (reference sequence). The V gene lost 2 bases and the J gene lost 0 bases, with 7 bases spanning the gap. The length of the CDR3 is 14 residues. CDR3 loop: CAWSPDSNTGELFF. CDR3 DNA sequence: TGTGCCTGGAGTCCGGACTCGAACACCGGGGAGCTGTTTTTT.

The V call is TRBV5-1, the J call TRBJ2-7, with D possibly TRBD1 on 6 matching bases. CDR1 SGHRS and CDR2 YFSETQ come from the germline V gene. The CDR3 is 13 amino acids. Trimming took 0 bases from V and 5 from J, leaving 9 bases between them. The CDR3 region has the DNA TGCGCCAGCAGCTTGGAGAGGGGGAACGAGCAGTACTTC. Translation: CASSLERGNEQYF.